The rows below give T cell receptor beta chains drawn from one sample of a study of blood T cell repertoires in COVID-19. Some clones are missing from TCRdb's copy, which holds only in-frame ones; the method was immunoSEQ multiplex PCR. The sample holds 95,000 to 150,000 clones, more than 80% seen once. The sequencing input was peripheral blood. These receptors all come from a man in his forties or fifties with acute or convalescent COVID-19. CDR3s include the opening cysteine and the closing phenylalanine or tryptophan. Fields, in order: J gene, D gene, V gene, clone size, CDR3 protein, CDR3 DNA. The D gene is left open where the match is weak. Only some rows state a clone size, as once, few, many or a class for expanded clones.

J: TRBJ2-7; D: TRBD2; V: TRBV9; size: NA; CDR3: CASSVGGRKYEQYF; DNA: TGTGCCAGCAGCGTAGGCGGGAGAAAGTACGAGCAGTACTTC
J: TRBJ2-7; D: NA; V: TRBV3-1/TRBV3-2; size: once; CDR3: CASSPGHMKQYF; DNA: TGTGCCAGCAGCCCGGGACACATGAAGCAGTACTTC
J: TRBJ2-5; D: TRBD1; V: TRBV25-1; size: NA; CDR3: CASSSRQGKEIAQYF; DNA: TGTGCCAGCAGTTCACGACAGGGAAAGGAAATCGCCCAGTACTTC
J: TRBJ2-1; D: NA; V: TRBV9; size: NA; CDR3: CASSVDHRDNEQFF; DNA: TGTGCCAGCAGCGTAGACCACAGGGACAATGAGCAGTTCTTC
J: TRBJ1-5; D: TRBD1; V: TRBV6-6; size: NA; CDR3: CASSTWTGDSNQPQHF; DNA: TGTGCCAGCAGTACCTGGACAGGGGATAGCAATCAGCCCCAGCATTTT
J: TRBJ2-3; D: TRBD2; V: TRBV2; size: NA; CDR3: CASSPRLAGATDTQYF; DNA: TGTGCCAGCAGTCCAAGACTAGCGGGAGCCACAGATACGCAGTATTTT
J: TRBJ2-5; D: TRBD1; V: TRBV7-2; size: once; CDR3: CASSLGTGYQETQYF; DNA: TGTGCCAGCAGCTTAGGGACAGGGTACCAAGAGACCCAGTACTTC
J: TRBJ1-1; D: NA; V: TRBV6-5; size: NA; CDR3: CASSVGGIFTEAFF; DNA: TGTGCCAGCAGCGTAGGGGGAATTTTCACTGAAGCTTTCTTT
J: TRBJ1-1; D: NA; V: TRBV29-1; size: NA; CDR3: CSVLGGGTEAFF; DNA: TGCAGCGTTTTAGGGGGAGGGACTGAAGCTTTCTTT
J: TRBJ2-7; D: TRBD1; V: TRBV30; size: few; CDR3: CAWSTGTGDYEQYF; DNA: TGTGCCTGGAGCACCGGGACAGGCGACTACGAGCAGTACTTC
J: TRBJ1-3; D: TRBD1; V: TRBV5-4; size: NA; CDR3: CASSLAGLTGGDTIYF; DNA: TGTGCCAGCAGCTTGGCCGGTTTAACAGGGGGTGACACCATATATTTT
J: TRBJ2-7; D: TRBD1; V: TRBV18; size: NA; CDR3: CASSNRGRGVYEQYF; DNA: TGTGCCAGCTCGAACAGGGGGCGCGGAGTCTACGAGCAGTACTTC
J: TRBJ2-2; D: TRBD1; V: TRBV14; size: NA; CDR3: CASSQRTGGGNGELFF; DNA: TGTGCCAGCAGCCAGCGGACAGGGGGGGGCAACGGGGAGCTGTTTTTT
J: TRBJ1-4; D: TRBD1; V: TRBV4-3; size: NA; CDR3: CASSQGGQGGEKLFF; DNA: TGCGCCAGCAGCCAAGGGGGACAGGGAGGGGAAAAACTGTTTTTT
J: TRBJ1-3; D: NA; V: TRBV9; size: NA; CDR3: CASSVEAHGSGNTIYF; DNA: TGTGCCAGCAGCGTCGAAGCCCACGGCTCTGGAAACACCATATATTTT
J: TRBJ2-3; D: NA; V: TRBV6-1; size: NA; CDR3: CASSERTSTDTQYF; DNA: TGTGCCAGCAGTGAGCGTACTAGCACAGATACGCAGTATTTT
J: TRBJ2-5; D: TRBD2; V: TRBV3-1/TRBV3-2; size: NA; CDR3: CASSLRTSGLQETQYF; DNA: TGTGCCAGCAGCCTAAGGACTAGCGGGTTACAAGAGACCCAGTACTTC
J: TRBJ2-6; D: NA; V: TRBV12-5; size: NA; CDR3: CASGLPRGSGANVLTF; DNA: TGTGCTAGTGGTTTGCCCCGGGGCTCTGGGGCCAACGTCCTGACTTTC
J: TRBJ2-1; D: NA; V: TRBV15; size: once; CDR3: CATSREGADLGHNEQFF; DNA: TGTGCCACCAGCAGAGAAGGAGCTGATCTAGGCCACAATGAGCAGTTCTTC
J: TRBJ1-1; D: TRBD1; V: TRBV4-3; size: NA; CDR3: CASSHGQARTEAFF; DNA: TGCGCCAGCAGCCACGGACAGGCAAGGACTGAAGCTTTCTTT
J: TRBJ2-3; D: NA; V: TRBV5-1; size: NA; CDR3: CASSVTGFLVTDTQYF; DNA: TGCGCCAGCAGCGTTACAGGATTCCTCGTCACAGATACGCAGTATTTT
J: TRBJ1-1; D: NA; V: TRBV11-2; size: NA; CDR3: CASRGSGQYEAFF; DNA: TGTGCCAGCAGGGGATCAGGACAGTATGAAGCTTTCTTT
J: TRBJ1-3; D: NA; V: TRBV7-9; size: NA; CDR3: CASSFTPGGSGNTIYF; DNA: TGTGCCAGCAGCTTTACCCCGGGGGGCAGTGGAAACACCATATATTTT